The next 27 T cell receptor beta chains were all read from a single sample in a study of Graves' ophthalmopathy and Graves' hyperthyroidism. The study amplified TCR beta CDR3 regions using RNA transcripts. In the first round, RT-PCR was carried out with HTBI primers, and a multiplex PCR formed the second round. TCRdb re-called the multiplex PCR reads with MiXCR, one entry per CDR3 protein. This sample yields about 1.2 million distinct CDR3 sequences, of which roughly two fifths are seen a single time; over 8.5% belongs to the top ten. Sequencing was performed on peripheral blood or thyroid tissue (not recorded which). Every receptor here comes from an adult man with Graves' hyperthyroidism.

This clonotype has just a few counts. V is TRBV15 and J is TRBJ2-7; D call uncertain. Trimming left V 0 bases short and J 1 base short, with 7 bases between. The CDR3 contains 14 residues. The germline V gene encodes CDR1 LNHNV and CDR2 YYDKDF (reference sequence). The CDR3 region is CATSRELASYEQYF. The CDR3 DNA sequence: TGTGCCACCAGCAGAGAACTGGCATCCTACGAGCAGTACTTC.

This clonotype occurred once. This may be a read error, as it is one base from a much larger clone. V is TRBV11-2 and J is TRBJ2-7; D remains ambiguous. The germline CDR1 and CDR2 sequences are SGHAT and FQNNGV. Deletions cut 2 bases from V and 6 bases from J, with 17 bases between. This CDR3 spans 15 amino acids. CDR3 sequence reads: CASSLLVGNPFEQYF. The CDR3, as DNA: TGTGCCAGCAGCTTACTGGTCGGCAACCCCTTCGAGCAGTACTTC.

A remark on this clonotype: The junction departs from the called germline gene at one end, perhaps through a read error. V is TRBV5-1 and J is TRBJ2-7; 8 bases are shared with TRBD1. Germline V gene sequence: CDR1 SGHRS, CDR2 YFSETQ. CDR3 length: 14 amino acids. CDR3 residues: CASSTTDRVDEQYF. The DNA of the CDR3 is TGTGCCAGCAGCACCACGGACAGGGTGGACGAGCAGTACTTC.

This chain joins TRBV14 and TRBJ2-7, with D tentatively TRBD1 (6 bases). The CDR3 contains 15 residues. The germline V gene has CDR1 SGHDN and CDR2 FVKESK. V lost 3 bases, J lost 7 bases, and 19 bases lay in between. The CDR3 DNA sequence: TGTGCCAGCAGCCAGCGAGAGGACAGAACTACGGAGCAGTACTTC. It codes for CASSQREDRTTEQYF.

This clonotype was detected ten times or more. V usage is TRBV5-5 and J usage is TRBJ1-2, with D unclear. Germline-derived CDR1 and CDR2 are SGHKS and YYEKEE (reference sequence). This CDR3 has 14 residues. V lost 4 bases and J lost 2, with 12 bases in between. The CDR3 DNA reads TGTGCCAGCAGCCTTGGGAACGTAAACTATGGCTACACCTTC. Its translation is CASSLGNVNYGYTF.

The chain is built from TRBV7-9 and TRBJ1-1; D may be TRBD1 (5 bases). V lost 5 bases and J lost 2, with 21 bases in between. This CDR3 has 17 amino acids. CDR1 is SEHNR, CDR2 FQNEAQ, per germline (reference sequence). The CDR3 DNA reads TGTGCCAGCAGCCGATGGAGGCAGACAGAACACAACACTGAAGCTTTCTTT. Translation: CASSRWRQTEHNTEAFF.

This clonotype was observed at least ten times. This chain joins TRBV20-1 and TRBJ1-3; no reliable D call. This CDR3 spans 14 amino acids. V was clipped by 0 bases and J by 1 base, with 7 bases between them. CDR1 DFQATT and CDR2 SNEGSKA come from the germline V gene (reference sequence). The CDR3 loop reads CSARDDRSGNTIYF. CDR3 sequence (DNA): TGCAGTGCTAGAGATGACCGGTCTGGAAACACCATATATTTT.

The chain uses TRBV25-1 and TRBJ2-7, with 7 bases aligning to TRBD2. Germline CDR1 is MGHDK and CDR2 is SYGVNS. CDR3 length equals 17 residues. V was pared by 2 bases and J by 3 bases, with 13 bases of the junction left unmatched. In nucleotides, the CDR3 is TGTGCCAGCAGTGAAAGTTTCGTACTAGCGCGCAGCTACGAGCAGTACTTC. It translates to CASSESFVLARSYEQYF.

This sequence joins TRBV7-2 and TRBJ2-5, with D possibly matching TRBD1 (6 bases). The V gene lost 5 bases and the J gene lost 5 bases, with 18 bases spanning the gap. The CDR3 length is 15 residues. Germline V gives CDR1 SGHTA, CDR2 FQGNSA. CDR3 sequence: CASSLTGTQGETQYF. Written as DNA, the CDR3 is TGTGCCAGCAGCCTAACCGGGACCCAGGGGGAGACCCAGTACTTC.

This clonotype was observed at least ten times. The gene calls are TRBV19 and TRBJ1-2; weak D call: TRBD1 (6 bases). Between the trimmed V and J ends, which lost 8 bases and 7 bases, there was a span of 14 bases. The CDR3 is made up of 12 amino acids. The germline V gene encodes CDR1 LNHDA and CDR2 SQIVND (reference sequence). The CDR3 nucleotides read TGTGCCAGTTCAGCACAGGGCCGTGGCTACACCTTC. Protein: CASSAQGRGYTF.

The chain combines TRBV6-6 with TRBJ2-7, with D tentatively TRBD1 or TRBD2 (6 bases each). Germline assignment: CDR1 MNHNY and CDR2 SVGAGI (reference sequence). There are 14 residues in the CDR3. V gave up 2 bases and J gave up 6 bases, with 14 bases separating them. The CDR3 DNA sequence: TGTGCCAGCAGTTACGGATCGGGGGCTGTCGAGCAGTACTTC. Its translation: CASSYGSGAVEQYF.

As regards this clonotype: A much more abundant neighbour one base away suggests this may be a read error. This chain links TRBV7-9 with TRBJ2-2; D gene unclear. Germline V lookup: CDR1 SEHNR, CDR2 FQNEAQ (reference sequence). CDR3 size: 12 residues. The chain's CDR3 is CAGSPRVSELFF. The CDR3 bases are TGTGCCGGCAGCCCCCGCGTATCAGAGCTGTTTTTT.

This chain joins TRBV15 and TRBJ2-7; the D gene is possibly TRBD2 (6 bases). CDR3 length: 15 residues. CDR1 is LNHNV, CDR2 YYDKDF, per germline (reference sequence). V dropped 5 bases and J dropped 2 bases, with 16 bases sitting between them. Here the CDR3 DNA reads TGTGCCACCAGCGGAGGGGTCTCTGCCCCCTACGAGCAGTACTTC. This sequence encodes CATSGGVSAPYEQYF. The complete variable domain, with remaining parts taken from reference TRBV15 and TRBJ2-7, reads DAMVIQNPRYQVTQFGKPVTLSCSQTLNHNVMYWYQQKSSQAPKLLFHYYDKDFNNEADTPDNFQSRRPNTSFCFLDIRSPGLGDTAMYLCATSGGVSAPYEQYFGPGTRLTVT.

The genes are TRBV7-2 and TRBJ1-6; TRBD1 is a possible D gene (6 bases). Looked up from germline, CDR1 is SGHTA and CDR2 is FQGNSA. The CDR3 is made up of 13 amino acids. With 6 bases removed from V and 10 bases from J, the gap between germline ends came to 13 bases. The CDR3 loop is CASSARGRSPLHF. DNA of the CDR3: TGTGCCAGCAGTGCAAGGGGGAGGTCACCCCTCCACTTT. Drawing the rest from reference TRBV7-2 and TRBJ1-6, the complete variable domain is GAGVSQSPSNKVTEKGKDVELRCDPISGHTALYWYRQSLGQGLEFLIYFQGNSAPDKSGLPSDRFSAERTGGSVSTLTIQRTQQEDSAVYLCASSARGRSPLHFGNGTRLTVT.

The chain joins TRBV7-6 to TRBJ1-1; TRBD1 agrees at 11 bases. Germline lookup yields CDR1 SGHVS and CDR2 FNYEAQ. J lost 4 bases, V lost 7 bases, and 11 bases had no gene match. The CDR3 has 16 amino acids. In nucleotides, the CDR3 is TGTGCCAGCACCGACACCGGGACAGGGGGTGGCACTGAAGCTTTCTTT. Protein product: CASTDTGTGGGTEAFF.

This clonotype was seen only a few times. V and J are TRBV14 and TRBJ2-7; D gene uncertain. From germline, CDR1 is SGHDN and CDR2 FVKESK. Deletions cut 10 bases from V and 0 bases from J, with 16 bases between. This CDR3 spans 14 amino acids. The chain's CDR3 is CANDKEPNSYEQYF. In DNA, the CDR3 is TGTGCCAACGACAAAGAACCAAACTCCTACGAGCAGTACTTC. Full variable domain (remainder filled in from reference TRBV14 and TRBJ2-7): EAGVTQFPSHSVIEKGQTVTLRCDPISGHDNLYWYRRVMGKEIKFLLHFVKESKQDESGMPNNRFLAERTGGTYSTLKVQPAELEDSGVYFCANDKEPNSYEQYFGPGTRLTVT.

This clonotype has a count of ten or more. The CDR3 bases are TGTGCCACCAGCAGGGAACCCAATGAAAAACTGTTTTTT. Its translation is CATSREPNEKLFF. The genes are TRBV15 and TRBJ1-4; D call uncertain. V lost 3 bases to trimming and J lost 5 bases, with 7 bases between them. The germline CDR1 and CDR2 sequences are LNHNV and YYDKDF (reference sequence). This CDR3 is 13 amino acids long.

The chain has TRBV2 and TRBJ2-1, with D possibly TRBD2 on 5 matching bases. V lost 2 bases and J lost 6, with 11 bases in between. The CDR3 spans 14 residues. The germline V gene has CDR1 SNHLY and CDR2 FYNNEI. This chain's CDR3 is CASSERLSGNEQFF. For the CDR3, the DNA is TGTGCCAGCAGTGAAAGACTATCCGGCAATGAGCAGTTCTTC.

This clonotype has just a few counts. The CDR3 loop is CASSRMTSGSDEQYF. The CDR3, as DNA: TGTGCCAGCAGCCGGATGACTAGCGGGAGCGACGAGCAGTACTTC. The chain recombines TRBV11-2 with TRBJ2-7; 12 bases line up with TRBD2. With 5 bases clipped from V and 5 bases from J, the junction kept 7 bases outside the gene matches. Germline CDR1 SGHAT, CDR2 FQNNGV. The CDR3 totals 15 residues.

The CDR3 is CAIREAGAIGGPFF. The CDR3 DNA reads as TGTGCCATCAGGGAGGCCGGGGCAATCGGCGGCCCATTCTTT. The chain couples TRBV10-3 to TRBJ1-1, with D tentatively TRBD1 (5 bases). Germline CDR1 reads ENHRY; CDR2 reads SYGVKD. CDR3 length: 14 amino acids. V was trimmed by 6 bases and J by 14 bases, leaving 25 bases between them.

This clonotype has a count of ten or more. The chain uses TRBV13 and TRBJ2-5; D perhaps matches TRBD1 (6 bases). Germline V gives CDR1 PRHDT, CDR2 FYEKMQ (reference sequence). This CDR3 contains 13 residues. V was trimmed by 5 bases and J by 2 bases, leaving 9 bases between them. CDR3 sequence reads: CASSGQLQETQYF. CDR3 DNA: TGTGCCAGCAGCGGACAGCTACAAGAGACCCAGTACTTC.

V is TRBV7-9 and J is TRBJ2-1; TRBD1 matches 10 bases. The germline V gene has CDR1 SEHNR and CDR2 FQNEAQ (reference sequence). The CDR3 length is 15 residues. The J segment lost 6 bases and the V segment lost 8 bases, leaving 10 bases of the junction unmatched. CDR3 sequence: CASSPGGTGVNEQFF. CDR3 nucleotide sequence: TGTGCCAGCTCACCAGGCGGGACAGGGGTCAATGAGCAGTTCTTC.

The rearrangement uses TRBV2 and TRBJ2-7, with 7 bases matching TRBD1. CDR1 is SNHLY and CDR2 is FYNNEI in the germline V gene. The CDR3 extends over 14 amino acids. After removal of 7 bases from V and 7 bases from J, the junction contained 13 bases not matched to a gene. CDR3 amino acids: CASMIARGNTEQYF. The CDR3 nucleotides read TGTGCCAGCATGATAGCCAGGGGGAACACTGAGCAGTACTTC.

V usage is TRBV29-1 and J usage is TRBJ1-3, with 9 nucleotides matching TRBD1. The CDR3 totals 13 residues. Germline lookup yields CDR1 SQVTM and CDR2 ANQGSEA. V was pared by 1 base and J by 8 bases, with 3 bases of the junction left unmatched. The CDR3 loop reads CSVEGDRGDTIYF. The CDR3 nucleotides read TGCAGCGTTGAAGGCGACAGGGGGGACACCATATATTTT.

In this sample, this clonotype turned up many times. The chain employs TRBV7-8 and TRBJ2-7, with TRBD1 matching 7 bases. Germline V lookup: CDR1 SGHVS, CDR2 FQNEAQ. V lost 2 bases and J lost 4; bases outside the gene matches: 8. The CDR3 spans 15 residues. CDR3 loop: CASSLLVDRKYEQYF. CDR3 DNA sequence: TGTGCCAGCAGCTTATTAGTGGACAGGAAGTACGAGCAGTACTTC.

The CDR3 is CASSMGPGTGELFF. CDR3 sequence (DNA): TGTGCCAGTAGTATGGGGCCGGGCACCGGGGAGCTGTTTTTT. The chain recombines TRBV19 with TRBJ2-2, with a tentative D call TRBD1 (5 bases). The CDR3 is 14 amino acids. Trimming cost V 3 bases and J 4 bases, with 9 bases left between them. Germline assignment: CDR1 LNHDA and CDR2 SQIVND (reference sequence).

This clonotype was picked up many times. The genes are TRBV6-6 and TRBJ2-5; D is perhaps TRBD1 (6 bases). With 0 bases removed from V and 5 bases from J, the gap between germline ends came to 19 bases. The CDR3 is 17 residues long. Germline assignment: CDR1 MNHNY and CDR2 SVGAGI (reference sequence). CDR3 nucleotides: TGTGCCAGCAGTTACTCGAACAAGCCAGGGCAGGGGGAGACCCAGTACTTC. Translation gives CASSYSNKPGQGETQYF.